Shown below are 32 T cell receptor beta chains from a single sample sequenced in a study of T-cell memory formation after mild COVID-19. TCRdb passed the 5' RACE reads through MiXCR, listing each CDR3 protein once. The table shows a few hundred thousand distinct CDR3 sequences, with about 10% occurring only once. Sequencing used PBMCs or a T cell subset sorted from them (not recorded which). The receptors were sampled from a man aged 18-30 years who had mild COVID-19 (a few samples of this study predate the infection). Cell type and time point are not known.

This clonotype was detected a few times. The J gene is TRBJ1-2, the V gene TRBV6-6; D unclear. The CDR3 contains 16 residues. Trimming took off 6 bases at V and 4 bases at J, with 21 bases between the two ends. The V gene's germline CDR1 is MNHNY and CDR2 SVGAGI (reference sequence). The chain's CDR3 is CASRGPSASLLYGYTF. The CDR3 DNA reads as TGTGCCAGCAGGGGCCCTTCCGCTAGCTTGCTCTATGGCTACACCTTC.

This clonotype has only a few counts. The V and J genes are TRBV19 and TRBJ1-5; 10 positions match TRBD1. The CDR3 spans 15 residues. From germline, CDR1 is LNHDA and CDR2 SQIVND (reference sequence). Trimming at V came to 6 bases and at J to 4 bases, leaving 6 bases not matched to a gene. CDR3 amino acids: CASRSGTGVNQPQHF. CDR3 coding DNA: TGTGCCAGTAGATCCGGGACAGGGGTTAATCAGCCCCAGCATTTT.

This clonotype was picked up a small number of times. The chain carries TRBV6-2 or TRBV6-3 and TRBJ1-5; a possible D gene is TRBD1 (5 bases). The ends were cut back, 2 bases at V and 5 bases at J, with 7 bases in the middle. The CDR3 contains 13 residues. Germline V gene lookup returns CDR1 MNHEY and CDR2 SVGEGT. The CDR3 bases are TGTGCCAGCAGTTACGACAGCTATCAGCCCCAGCATTTT. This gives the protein CASSYDSYQPQHF.

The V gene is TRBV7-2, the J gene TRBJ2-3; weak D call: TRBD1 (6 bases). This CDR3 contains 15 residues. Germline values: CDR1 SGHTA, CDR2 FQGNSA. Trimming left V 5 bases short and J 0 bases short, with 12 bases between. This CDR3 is CASSIRGSSTDTQYF. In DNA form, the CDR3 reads TGTGCCAGCAGCATAAGGGGGTCTAGCACAGATACGCAGTATTTT.

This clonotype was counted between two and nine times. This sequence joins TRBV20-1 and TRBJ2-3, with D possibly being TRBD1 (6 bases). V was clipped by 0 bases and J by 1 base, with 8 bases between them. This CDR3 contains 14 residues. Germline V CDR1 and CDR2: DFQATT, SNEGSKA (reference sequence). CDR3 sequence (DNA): TGCAGTGCTAGAGAAGGGGGTCGCACAGATACGCAGTATTTT. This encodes CSAREGGRTDTQYF.

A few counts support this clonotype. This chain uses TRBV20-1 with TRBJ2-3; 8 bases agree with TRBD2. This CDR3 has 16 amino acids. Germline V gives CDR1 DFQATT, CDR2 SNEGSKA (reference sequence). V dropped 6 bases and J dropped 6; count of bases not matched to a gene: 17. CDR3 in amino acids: CSAKGRPGGAKDTQYF. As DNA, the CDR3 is TGCAGTGCCAAGGGCCGCCCCGGGGGGGCCAAGGATACGCAGTATTTT.

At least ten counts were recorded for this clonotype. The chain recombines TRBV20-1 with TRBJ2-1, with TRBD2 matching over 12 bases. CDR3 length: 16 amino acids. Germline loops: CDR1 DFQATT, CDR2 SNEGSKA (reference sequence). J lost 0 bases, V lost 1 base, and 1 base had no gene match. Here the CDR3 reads CSARGLAGDSYNEQFF. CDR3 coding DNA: TGCAGTGCTAGAGGACTAGCGGGGGACTCCTACAATGAGCAGTTCTTC.

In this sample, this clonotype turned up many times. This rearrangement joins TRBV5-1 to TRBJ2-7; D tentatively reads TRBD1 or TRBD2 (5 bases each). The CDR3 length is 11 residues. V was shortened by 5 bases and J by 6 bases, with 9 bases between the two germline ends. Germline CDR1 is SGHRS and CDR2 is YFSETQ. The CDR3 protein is CASSEGSEQYF. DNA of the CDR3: TGCGCCAGCAGTGAGGGGTCCGAGCAGTACTTC. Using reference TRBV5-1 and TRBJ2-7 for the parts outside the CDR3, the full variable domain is KAGVTQTPRYLIKTRGQQVTLSCSPISGHRSVSWYQQTPGQGLQFLFEYFSETQRNKGNFPGRFSGRQFSNSRSEMNVSTLELGDSALYLCASSEGSEQYFGPGTRLTVT.

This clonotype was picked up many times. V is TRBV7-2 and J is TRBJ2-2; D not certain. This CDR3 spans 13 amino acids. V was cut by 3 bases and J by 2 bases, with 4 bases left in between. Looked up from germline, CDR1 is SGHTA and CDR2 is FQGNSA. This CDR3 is CASSFLNTGELFF. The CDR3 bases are TGTGCCAGCAGCTTCCTAAACACCGGGGAGCTGTTTTTT. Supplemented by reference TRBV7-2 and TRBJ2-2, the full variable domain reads GAGVSQSPSNKVTEKGKDVELRCDPISGHTALYWYRQSLGQGLEFLIYFQGNSAPDKSGLPSDRFSAERTGGSVSTLTIQRTQQEDSAVYLCASSFLNTGELFFGEGSRLTVL.

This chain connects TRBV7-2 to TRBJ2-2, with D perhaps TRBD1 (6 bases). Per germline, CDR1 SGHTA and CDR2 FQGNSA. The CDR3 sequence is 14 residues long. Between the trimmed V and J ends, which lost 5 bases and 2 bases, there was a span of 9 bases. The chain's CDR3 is CASSQGHNTGELFF. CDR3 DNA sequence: TGTGCCAGCAGCCAGGGACATAACACCGGGGAGCTGTTTTTT.

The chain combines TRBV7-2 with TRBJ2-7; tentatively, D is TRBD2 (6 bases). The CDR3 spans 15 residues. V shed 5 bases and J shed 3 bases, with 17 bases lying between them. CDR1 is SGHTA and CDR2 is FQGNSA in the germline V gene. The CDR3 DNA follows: TGTGCCAGCAGCCCGGGACTTTTTTCCCGCTACGAGCAGTACTTC. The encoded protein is CASSPGLFSRYEQYF.

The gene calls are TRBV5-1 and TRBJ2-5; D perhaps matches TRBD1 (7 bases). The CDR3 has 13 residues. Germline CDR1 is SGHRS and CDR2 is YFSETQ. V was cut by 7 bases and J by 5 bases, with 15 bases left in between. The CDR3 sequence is CASCVPGGETQYF. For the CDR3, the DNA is TGCGCCAGCTGCGTACCAGGGGGGGAGACCCAGTACTTC.

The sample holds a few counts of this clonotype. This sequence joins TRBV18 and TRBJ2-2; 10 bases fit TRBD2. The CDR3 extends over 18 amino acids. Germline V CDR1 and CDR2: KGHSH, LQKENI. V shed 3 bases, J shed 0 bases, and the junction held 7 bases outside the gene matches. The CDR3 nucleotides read TGTGCCAGCTCACCCCTCCCTAGCGGGGGTCCGAACACCGGGGAGCTGTTTTTT. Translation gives CASSPLPSGGPNTGELFF. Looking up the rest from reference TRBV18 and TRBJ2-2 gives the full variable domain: NAGVMQNPRHLVRRRGQEARLRCSPMKGHSHVYWYRQLPEEGLKFMVYLQKENIIDESGMPKERFSAEFPKEGPSILRIQQVVRGDSAAYFCASSPLPSGGPNTGELFFGEGSRLTVL.

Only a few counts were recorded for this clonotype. The CDR3 sequence is CASSSAGGRGNTIYF. The CDR3 DNA reads TGTGCCAGCAGTTCCGCAGGGGGGAGAGGAAACACCATATATTTT. The chain has TRBV6-5 and TRBJ1-3, with TRBD1 identical over 7 bases. The J segment lost 4 bases and the V segment lost 4 bases, leaving 7 bases of the junction unmatched. The germline V gene has CDR1 MNHEY and CDR2 SVGAGI. The CDR3 sequence is 15 residues long.

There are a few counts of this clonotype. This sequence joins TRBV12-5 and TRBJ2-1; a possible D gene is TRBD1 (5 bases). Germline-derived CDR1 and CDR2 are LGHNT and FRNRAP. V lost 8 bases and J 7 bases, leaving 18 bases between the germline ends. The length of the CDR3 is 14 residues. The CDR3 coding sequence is TGTGCTAGTTCGGGTCAGGGCGAATATAATGAGCAGTTCTTC. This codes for CASSGQGEYNEQFF.

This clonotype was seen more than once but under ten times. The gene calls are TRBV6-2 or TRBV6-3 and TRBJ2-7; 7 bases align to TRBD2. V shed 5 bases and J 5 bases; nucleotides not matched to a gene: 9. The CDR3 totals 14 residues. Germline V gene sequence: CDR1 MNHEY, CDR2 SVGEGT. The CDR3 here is CASSIERGFDEQYV. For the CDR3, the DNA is TGTGCCAGCAGTATCGAGCGGGGTTTTGACGAGCAGTACGTC.

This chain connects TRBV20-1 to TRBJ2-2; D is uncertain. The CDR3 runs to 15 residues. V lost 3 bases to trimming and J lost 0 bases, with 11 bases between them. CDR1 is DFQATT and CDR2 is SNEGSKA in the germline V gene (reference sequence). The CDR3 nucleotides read TGCAGTGCTAGTAACCCCCAGTCGAACACCGGGGAGCTGTTTTTT. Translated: CSASNPQSNTGELFF.

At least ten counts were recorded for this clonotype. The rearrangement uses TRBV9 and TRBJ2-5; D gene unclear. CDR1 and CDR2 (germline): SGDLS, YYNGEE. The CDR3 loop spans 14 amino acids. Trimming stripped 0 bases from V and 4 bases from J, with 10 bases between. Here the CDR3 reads CASSVVSQGETQYF. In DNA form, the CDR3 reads TGTGCCAGCAGCGTAGTATCTCAAGGAGAGACCCAGTACTTC.

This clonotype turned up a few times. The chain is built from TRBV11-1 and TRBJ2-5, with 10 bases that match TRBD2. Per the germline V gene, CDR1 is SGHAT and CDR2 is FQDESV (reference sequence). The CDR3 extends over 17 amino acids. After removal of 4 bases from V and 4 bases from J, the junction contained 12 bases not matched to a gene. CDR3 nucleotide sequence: TGTGCCAGCAGCTATCAGCGGGGGGGAGTTGGAGGAGAGACCCAGTACTTC. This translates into CASSYQRGGVGGETQYF.

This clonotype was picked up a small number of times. CDR3 loop: CASSLFEAPGGYTF. The CDR3 bases are TGTGCCAGCAGCCTATTTGAGGCGCCGGGCGGCTACACCTTC. This sequence joins TRBV7-2 and TRBJ1-2, with D unclear. In germline, CDR1 is SGHTA, CDR2 FQGNSA. The CDR3 covers 14 residues. The V end lost 5 bases, the J end lost 8 bases, and 18 bases lay between the germline ends.

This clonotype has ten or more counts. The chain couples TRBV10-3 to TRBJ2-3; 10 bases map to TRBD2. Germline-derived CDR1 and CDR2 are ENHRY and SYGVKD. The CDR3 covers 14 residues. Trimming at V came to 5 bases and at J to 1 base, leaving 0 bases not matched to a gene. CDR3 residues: CAISTSGGTDTQYF. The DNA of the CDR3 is TGTGCCATCAGTACTAGCGGGGGCACAGATACGCAGTATTTT.

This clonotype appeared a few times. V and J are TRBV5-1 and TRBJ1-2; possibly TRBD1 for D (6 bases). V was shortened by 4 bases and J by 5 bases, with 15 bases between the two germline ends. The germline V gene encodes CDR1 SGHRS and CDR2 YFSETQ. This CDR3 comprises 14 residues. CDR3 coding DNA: TGCGCCAGCAGCGCACAGGGAGCTCATTATGGCTACACCTTC. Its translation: CASSAQGAHYGYTF.

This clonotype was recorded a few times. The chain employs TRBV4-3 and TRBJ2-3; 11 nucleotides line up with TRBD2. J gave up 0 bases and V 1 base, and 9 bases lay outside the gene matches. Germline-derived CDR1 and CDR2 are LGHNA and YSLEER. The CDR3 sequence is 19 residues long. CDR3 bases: TGCGCCAGCAGCCAAGCACCGGGACTAGCGGCATCTAGCACAGATACGCAGTATTTT. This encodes CASSQAPGLAASSTDTQYF.

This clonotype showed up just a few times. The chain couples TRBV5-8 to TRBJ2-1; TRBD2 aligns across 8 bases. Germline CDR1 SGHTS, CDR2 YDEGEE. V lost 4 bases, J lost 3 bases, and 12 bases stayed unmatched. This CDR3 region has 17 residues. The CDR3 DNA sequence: TGTGCCAGCAGCCCAACCGCCCGACTAGCGATCTACAATGAGCAGTTCTTC. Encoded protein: CASSPTARLAIYNEQFF.

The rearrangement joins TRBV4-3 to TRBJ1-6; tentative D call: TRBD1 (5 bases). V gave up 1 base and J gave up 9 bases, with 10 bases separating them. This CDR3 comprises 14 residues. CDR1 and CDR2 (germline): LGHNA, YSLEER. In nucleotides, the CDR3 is TGCGCCAGCAGCCAAGCCCGGGGGACTTCACCCCTCCACTTT. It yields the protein CASSQARGTSPLHF.

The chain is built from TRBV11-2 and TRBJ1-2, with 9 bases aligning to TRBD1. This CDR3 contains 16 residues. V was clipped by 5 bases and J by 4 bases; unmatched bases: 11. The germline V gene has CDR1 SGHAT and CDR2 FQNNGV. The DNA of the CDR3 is TGTGCCAGCAGCCTATCCGGGACAGGGCGGCTCTATGGCTACACCTTC. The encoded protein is CASSLSGTGRLYGYTF.

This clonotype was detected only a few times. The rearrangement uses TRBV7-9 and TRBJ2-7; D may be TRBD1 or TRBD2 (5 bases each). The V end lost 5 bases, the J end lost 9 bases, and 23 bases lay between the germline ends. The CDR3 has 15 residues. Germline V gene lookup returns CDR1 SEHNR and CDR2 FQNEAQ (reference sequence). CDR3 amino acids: CASSIRDPMSGPQYF. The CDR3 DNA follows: TGTGCCAGCAGCATCCGGGACCCGATGTCAGGGCCGCAGTACTTC.

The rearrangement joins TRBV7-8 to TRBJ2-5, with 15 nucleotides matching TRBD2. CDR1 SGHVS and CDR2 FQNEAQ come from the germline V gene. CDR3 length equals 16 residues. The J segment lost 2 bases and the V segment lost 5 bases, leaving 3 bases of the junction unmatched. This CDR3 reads CASSKGLAGGQETQYF. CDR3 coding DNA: TGTGCCAGCAGCAAGGGACTAGCGGGGGGACAAGAGACCCAGTACTTC.

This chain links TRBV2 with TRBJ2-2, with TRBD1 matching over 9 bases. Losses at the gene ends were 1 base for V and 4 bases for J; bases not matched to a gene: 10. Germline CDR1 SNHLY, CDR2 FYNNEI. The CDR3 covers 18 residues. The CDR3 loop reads CASSEGMWGQGPTGELFF. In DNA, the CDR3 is TGTGCCAGCAGTGAAGGGATGTGGGGACAGGGTCCCACCGGGGAGCTGTTTTTT.

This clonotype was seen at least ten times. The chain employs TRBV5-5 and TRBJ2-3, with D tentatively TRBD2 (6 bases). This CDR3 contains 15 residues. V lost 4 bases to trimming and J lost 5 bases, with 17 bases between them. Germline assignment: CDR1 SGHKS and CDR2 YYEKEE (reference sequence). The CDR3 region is CASSRGAIYGDTQYF. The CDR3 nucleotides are TGTGCCAGCAGCCGCGGGGCGATCTATGGAGATACGCAGTATTTT. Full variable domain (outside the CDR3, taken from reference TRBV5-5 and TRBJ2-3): DAGVTQSPTHLIKTRGQQVTLRCSPISGHKSVSWYQQVLGQGPQFIFQYYEKEERGRGNFPDRFSARQFPNYSSELNVNALLLGDSALYLCASSRGAIYGDTQYFGPGTRLTVL.

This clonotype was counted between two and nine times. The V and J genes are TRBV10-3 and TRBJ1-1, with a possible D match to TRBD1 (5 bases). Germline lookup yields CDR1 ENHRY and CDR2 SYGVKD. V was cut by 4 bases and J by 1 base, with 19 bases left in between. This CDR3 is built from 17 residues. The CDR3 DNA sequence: TGTGCCATCAGTGGGGGACCAATGACAGTCACGAACACTGAAGCTTTCTTT. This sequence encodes CAISGGPMTVTNTEAFF.

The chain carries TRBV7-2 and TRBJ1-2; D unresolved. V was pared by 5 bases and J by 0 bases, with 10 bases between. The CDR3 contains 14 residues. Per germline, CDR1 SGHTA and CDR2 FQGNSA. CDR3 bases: TGTGCCAGCAGCGCCCTTCTAGCTAACTATGGCTACACCTTC. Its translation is CASSALLANYGYTF.